These 12 T cell receptor beta chains were all obtained from the same sample, sequenced in a study of T cell changes during pregnancy in multiple sclerosis (dated by TCRdb to the late 2010s). Receptors were amplified or captured by the immunoSEQ multiplex PCR assay. TCRdb took this table from immuneACCESS and kept in-frame rearrangements with V and J called. Such tables lack part of the clones; where checked against another copy, unresolved V genes explain under half of the gap, and the rest is unexplained. A total of roughly 100,000 clones appear in this sample, about 90% of them only once. Clones ranked in the top ten supply roughly 1.5% of the sample. Sequences were derived from peripheral blood, sampled after pregnancy. All receptors come from a female donor with multiple sclerosis, enrolled in a pregnancy study.

In this sample, this clone turned up once. V is TRBV19 and J is TRBJ2-5; 7 bases align to TRBD1. V lost 3 bases, J lost 4 bases, and 14 bases stayed unmatched. Germline lookup yields CDR1 LNHDA and CDR2 SQIVND (reference sequence). The CDR3 consists of 17 residues. CDR3 region: CASSIEGAGPHGETQYF. For the CDR3, the DNA is TGTGCCAGTAGTATTGAGGGGGCGGGCCCCCATGGAGAGACCCAGTACTTC.

This sequence joins TRBV6-6 and TRBJ1-4; D uncertain. Germline assignment: CDR1 MNHNY and CDR2 SVGAGI (reference sequence). V was trimmed by 4 bases and J by 5 bases, leaving 11 bases between them. The CDR3 is 14 amino acids. CDR3 protein: CASSLGSSNEKLFF. The CDR3 DNA sequence: TGTGCCAGCAGTTTGGGCAGCTCGAATGAAAAACTGTTTTTT.

CDR3 region: CASSSSGRAFEQYF. CDR3 DNA: TGTGCCAGCAGTTCTAGCGGGAGGGCCTTCGAGCAGTACTTC. The chain uses TRBV28 and TRBJ2-7; 12 bases are a match to TRBD2. From germline, CDR1 is MDHEN and CDR2 SYDVKM. This CDR3 contains 14 residues. The ends lost 4 bases at V and 6 bases at J; junction bases unmatched: 4.

In this sample, this clone turned up once. The chain joins TRBV2 to TRBJ2-7, with 14 bases that match TRBD2. Germline CDR1 reads SNHLY; CDR2 reads FYNNEI. Trimming removed 6 bases from V and 0 bases from J; junction bases left unmatched: 4. The CDR3 spans 16 residues. CDR3 DNA: TGTGCCAGCAGGGGACTAGCGGGAGAAGCCTCCTACGAGCAGTACTTC. Its protein is CASRGLAGEASYEQYF.

V usage is TRBV5-4 and J usage is TRBJ2-7; tentative D call: TRBD2 (6 bases). Per the germline V gene, CDR1 is SGHNT and CDR2 is YYREEE (reference sequence). CDR3 length equals 14 residues. Trimming cost V 0 bases and J 6 bases, with 13 bases left between them. CDR3 sequence: CASSLAGGTSEQYF. CDR3 coding DNA: TGTGCCAGCAGCTTGGCCGGGGGAACGAGCGAGCAGTACTTC.

The rearrangement links TRBV10-3 to TRBJ2-7; 16 positions match TRBD2. CDR3 size: 15 residues. CDR1 and CDR2 (germline): ENHRY, SYGVKD. The trim removed 6 bases at V and 4 bases at J, leaving 3 bases unmatched. This CDR3 is CAIRGTSGRVYEQYF. The CDR3 coding sequence is TGTGCCATCAGGGGGACTAGCGGGAGGGTGTACGAGCAGTACTTC.

Sample share makes this clone medium-sized. This sequence joins TRBV4-2 and TRBJ1-5, with 7 bases lining up with TRBD1. The CDR3 is made up of 15 amino acids. V was pared by 2 bases and J by 6 bases, with 7 bases of the junction left unmatched. Germline-derived CDR1 and CDR2 are LGHNA and YNFKEQ. DNA for the CDR3: TGTGCCAGCAGCCAAACGACAGGGTCGGCTCAGCCCCAGCATTTT. This sequence encodes CASSQTTGSAQPQHF.

The chain is built from TRBV4-1 and TRBJ1-1; 8 positions agree with TRBD1. CDR3 length equals 14 residues. V shed 4 bases, J shed 3 bases, and the junction held 4 bases outside the gene matches. Looked up from germline, CDR1 is MGHRA and CDR2 is YSYEKL. The CDR3 here is CASSPDRAYTEAFF. Here the CDR3 DNA reads TGCGCCAGCAGCCCGGACAGGGCGTACACTGAAGCTTTCTTT.

The V and J genes are TRBV5-6 and TRBJ1-2; D is possibly TRBD1 (6 bases). There are 13 residues in the CDR3. Trimming took 4 bases from V and 4 from J, leaving 11 bases between them. Germline V gives CDR1 SGHDT, CDR2 YYEEEE. CDR3 protein: CASSPDRSYGYTF. Written as DNA, the CDR3 is TGTGCCAGCAGCCCGGACAGAAGCTATGGCTACACCTTC.

The J gene is TRBJ2-3, the V gene TRBV5-4; 11 bases agree with TRBD2. CDR1 SGHNT and CDR2 YYREEE come from the germline V gene (reference sequence). J gave up 2 bases and V 3 bases, and 2 bases lay outside the gene matches. This CDR3 spans 15 amino acids. The CDR3 here is CASSSGLAVTDTQYF. The CDR3 DNA reads as TGTGCCAGCAGCTCGGGACTAGCGGTCACAGATACGCAGTATTTT.

The chain is built from TRBV6-5 and TRBJ2-1; maybe TRBD2 (5 bases). With 5 bases removed from V and 13 bases from J, the gap between germline ends came to 15 bases. This CDR3 contains 12 residues. Per germline, CDR1 MNHEY and CDR2 SVGAGI. CDR3: CASSTDDYPQFF. The CDR3 DNA reads TGTGCCAGCAGTACAGACGACTATCCCCAGTTCTTC.

The chain couples TRBV7-8 to TRBJ1-1; D not resolved. V shed 5 bases and J shed 8 bases, with 21 bases lying between them. CDR1 SGHVS and CDR2 FQNEAQ come from the germline V gene. The CDR3 has 15 amino acids. As DNA, the CDR3 is TGTGCCAGCAGCACTCAGGACGGCGGAGGCACGGAAGCTTTCTTT. Residues: CASSTQDGGGTEAFF.